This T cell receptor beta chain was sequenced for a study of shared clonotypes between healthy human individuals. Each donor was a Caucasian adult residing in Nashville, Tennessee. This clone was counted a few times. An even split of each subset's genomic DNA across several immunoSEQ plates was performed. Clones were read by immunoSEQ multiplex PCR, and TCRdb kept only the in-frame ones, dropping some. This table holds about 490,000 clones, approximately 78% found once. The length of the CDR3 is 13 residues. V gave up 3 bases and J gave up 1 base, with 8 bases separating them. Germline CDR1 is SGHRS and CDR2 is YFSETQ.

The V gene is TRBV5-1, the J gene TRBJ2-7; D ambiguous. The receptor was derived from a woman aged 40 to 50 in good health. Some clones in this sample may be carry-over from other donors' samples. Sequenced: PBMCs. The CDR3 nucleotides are TGCGCCAGCAGCTCCCAGGTTTCCTACGAGCAGTACTTC. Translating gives CASSSQVSYEQYF. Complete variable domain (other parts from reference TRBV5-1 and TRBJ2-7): KAGVTQTPRYLIKTRGQQVTLSCSPISGHRSVSWYQQTPGQGLQFLFEYFSETQRNKGNFPGRFSGRQFSNSRSEMNVSTLELGDSALYLCASSSQVSYEQYFGPGTRLTVT.